This TCR beta chain was recorded in a study of memory CD4+ T cells and cytomegalovirus serostatus. Study overall: Of the healthy Belgian adults, 9 were CMV seropositive and 24 seronegative.

The sort gate was single viable CD3+CD4+CD8-CD45RO+ cells for memory CD4+ T cells. Donors' CMV status reflects serum IgG against pp150, pp28, p38, p52. The CDR3 covers 15 residues. Germline V gene data show CDR1 as SGHDT and CDR2 as YYEEEE. The trim removed 4 bases at V and 4 bases at J, leaving 7 bases unmatched. Per the study methods: After removing out-of-frame reads, under 2.5 million distinct TCRbeta sequences remained. Repertoires were generated with immunoSEQ multiplex PCR, while TCRdb's copy carries only in-frame clones and drops some. The V and J calls and clone size are taken from that table; D and trimming were inferred from the DNA. The repertoire has 50,000 or so clones, approximately 80% of them found once; the top ten carry around 0.83%.

V is TRBV5-6 and J is TRBJ1-1, with TRBD1 identical over 10 bases. The sample consisted of memory CD4+ T cells from blood. The origin of this receptor is an adult in good health and CMV-seronegative. CDR3 DNA sequence: TGTGCCAGCAGCGGTTCGACAGGGGGCGGCACTGAAGCTTTCTTT. Protein sequence: CASSGSTGGGTEAFF.